This T cell receptor (beta chain) was found in a study of CD8+ T cells in alopecia areata. There are a few counts of this clone. What it binds is unknown. After isolation, RNA underwent reverse transcription to generate cDNA as the sequencing template. Libraries were prepared by immunoSEQ multiplex PCR; TCRdb keeps only in-frame clonotypes and omits some of them. The table has about 110,000 clones, 45% to 60% seen once. Study-level results: Possibly because of HLA-related factors, TCR sharing was less clear across patients than in mice.

The TCR comes from a human donor with alopecia areata. The sample taken for sequencing was NKG2D-low CD8+ T cells sorted from blood.

The CDR3: CASSGPPDYEQYF. For the CDR3, the DNA is TGTGCCAGCAGCGGACCACCTGATTACGAGCAGTACTTC. This chain joins TRBV7-8 and TRBJ2-7; no reliable D call. Germline lookup yields CDR1 SGHVS and CDR2 FQNEAQ. The CDR3 is made up of 13 amino acids. V gave up 5 bases and J gave up 4 bases, with 12 bases separating them.